These 26 T cell receptor beta chains share one sample of origin, sequenced in a study of shared clonotypes between healthy human individuals. The protocol was immunoSEQ multiplex PCR, while the TCRdb copy is restricted to in-frame clones and leaves out a portion. Of over a million clones listed, 96% are singletons. Sample: naive CD4+ T cells sorted from blood. Subset: CD45RA+ positively selected. All receptors come from a man aged 25 to 45 in good health.

The V and J genes are TRBV29-1 and TRBJ2-1; possible D gene TRBD2, 6 bases. The CDR3 loop spans 14 amino acids. V was shortened by 5 bases and J by 5 bases, with 16 bases between the two germline ends. Germline loops: CDR1 SQVTM, CDR2 ANQGSEA. CDR3 in DNA: TGCAGCGTTCGCCACGGGGGACCGCACAATGAGCAGTTCTTC. It translates to CSVRHGGPHNEQFF.

The CDR3 sequence is CASSRDRALQFF. CDR3 coding DNA: TGTGCCAGCAGCAGGGACAGGGCCTTACAGTTCTTC. The chain uses TRBV13 and TRBJ2-1; 9 bases map to TRBD1. CDR1 PRHDT and CDR2 FYEKMQ come from the germline V gene (reference sequence). V lost 5 bases and J lost 13; bases outside the gene matches: 6. The CDR3 is 12 amino acids.

The genes are TRBV6-6 and TRBJ2-1, with 7 bases fitting TRBD2. V trimming: 7 bases; J trimming: 4 bases; junction bases outside the gene matches: 7. The CDR3 loop spans 14 amino acids. Germline CDR1 MNHNY, CDR2 SVGAGI (reference sequence). CDR3 loop: CASIRRRGYNEQFF. CDR3 in DNA: TGTGCCAGCATCAGAAGGCGGGGGTACAATGAGCAGTTCTTC.

The rearrangement links TRBV11-2 to TRBJ2-1; D gene unclear. Per germline, CDR1 SGHAT and CDR2 FQNNGV. Trimming shortened V by 2 bases and J by 5 bases, and 13 bases separated the two germline ends. The CDR3 length is 15 residues. The CDR3 DNA reads TGTGCCAGCAGCTTACAACTACGAAACGACAATGAGCAGTTCTTC. Its protein product is CASSLQLRNDNEQFF.

As DNA, the CDR3 is TGTGCCATCAGTGAGTCAGGACTAGCGAGGGAGCAGTACTTC. This gives the protein CAISESGLAREQYF. This chain uses TRBV10-3 with TRBJ2-7; 9 bases are shared with TRBD2. Germline CDR1 and CDR2: ENHRY and SYGVKD. This CDR3 has 14 residues. Trimming took 0 bases from V and 7 from J; bases not matched to a gene: 4.

The chain has TRBV15 and TRBJ2-1, with D perhaps matching TRBD2 (6 bases). The CDR3 covers 16 residues. V lost 2 bases to trimming and J lost 2 bases, with 13 bases between them. Germline V lookup: CDR1 LNHNV, CDR2 YYDKDF (reference sequence). The CDR3 nucleotides are TGTGCCACCAGCAGACACAGCGGGCCCGCCTACAATGAGCAGTTCTTC. Its translation is CATSRHSGPAYNEQFF.

The rearrangement links TRBV5-4 to TRBJ2-7, with TRBD2 identical over 8 bases. The CDR3 is made up of 16 amino acids. V was clipped by 0 bases and J by 0 bases; unmatched bases: 5. CDR1 is SGHNT and CDR2 is YYREEE in the germline V gene (reference sequence). This CDR3 is CASSLAGREASYEQYF. CDR3 nucleotides: TGTGCCAGCAGCTTGGCCGGGCGGGAGGCCTCCTACGAGCAGTACTTC.

In this sample, this clone turned up once. This rearrangement joins TRBV4-3 to TRBJ2-2, with a possible D match to TRBD2 (6 bases). CDR3 length: 19 amino acids. Trimming shortened V by 0 bases and J by 5 bases, and 22 bases separated the two germline ends. Germline V CDR1 and CDR2: LGHNA, YSLEER. CDR3 in amino acids: CASSQDLPSRLRGTGELFF. For the CDR3, the DNA is TGCGCCAGCAGCCAAGATCTGCCTAGTCGCCTCCGGGGGACCGGGGAGCTGTTTTTT.

This clone was counted once. The rearrangement joins TRBV5-1 to TRBJ2-3; D is perhaps TRBD2 (5 bases). This CDR3 is 14 amino acids long. The ends were cut back, 3 bases at V and 4 bases at J, with 12 bases in the middle. From germline, CDR1 is SGHRS and CDR2 YFSETQ. The CDR3 sequence is CASSWSGPADTQYF. The CDR3 DNA is TGCGCCAGCAGCTGGAGCGGCCCCGCAGATACGCAGTATTTT.

V is TRBV5-5 and J is TRBJ2-4, with no clear D. The CDR3 contains 15 residues. Trimming removed 0 bases at V and 8 bases at J, with 15 bases between. CDR1 and CDR2 from the germline V gene are SGHKS and YYEKEE (reference sequence). The CDR3 DNA reads TGTGCCAGCAGCTTGGACCAGGCTAGTTTCGACATTCAGTACTTC. Residues: CASSLDQASFDIQYF.

The chain uses TRBV7-9 and TRBJ2-7; no firm D call. The CDR3 consists of 16 residues. The V gene's germline CDR1 is SEHNR and CDR2 FQNEAQ (reference sequence). Trimming removed 4 bases at V and 3 bases at J, with 19 bases between. CDR3 sequence: CASSSPLLGPVYEQYF. CDR3 in DNA: TGTGCCAGCAGCTCCCCTCTGCTAGGGCCAGTCTACGAGCAGTACTTC.

The chain uses TRBV6-6 and TRBJ1-1; D ambiguous. The germline V gene has CDR1 MNHNY and CDR2 SVGAGI (reference sequence). The CDR3 is 11 amino acids. V lost 2 bases and J lost 6, with 4 bases in between. The CDR3 sequence is CASSYQAEAFF. Written as DNA, the CDR3 is TGTGCCAGCAGTTACCAGGCTGAAGCTTTCTTT.

This chain connects TRBV28 to TRBJ2-1; D gene unclear. CDR1 and CDR2 from the germline V gene are MDHEN and SYDVKM. CDR3 size: 13 residues. Deletions cut 3 bases from V and 1 base from J, with 4 bases between. The CDR3 DNA sequence: TGTGCCAGCAGTTTCGTTTCCTACAATGAGCAGTTCTTC. This encodes CASSFVSYNEQFF.

The rearrangement uses TRBV5-4 and TRBJ2-2; TRBD1 matches 8 bases. J lost 2 bases, V lost 5 bases, and 8 bases had no gene match. This CDR3 is 16 amino acids long. The germline CDR1 and CDR2 sequences are SGHNT and YYREEE (reference sequence). CDR3 loop: CASSPLGQGNTGELFF. For the CDR3, the DNA is TGTGCCAGCAGTCCTCTCGGACAGGGAAACACCGGGGAGCTGTTTTTT.

J is TRBJ2-7 and V is TRBV6-5; possibly TRBD2 for D (5 bases). The CDR3 is 14 amino acids. Germline CDR1 reads MNHEY; CDR2 reads SVGAGI. Trimming left V 6 bases short and J 4 bases short, with 16 bases between. CDR3 sequence (DNA): TGTGCCAGCAGAGCGACTAACGTTGGGTACGAGCAGTACTTC. This encodes CASRATNVGYEQYF.

The chain is built from TRBV6-5 and TRBJ1-2; D uncertain. The CDR3 is 13 residues long. Germline values: CDR1 MNHEY, CDR2 SVGAGI. Deletions cut 4 bases from V and 5 bases from J, with 11 bases between. The CDR3 region is CASSLAREYGYTF. Written as DNA, the CDR3 is TGTGCCAGCAGTTTAGCAAGGGAATATGGCTACACCTTC.

Concerning this clone itself: A read error may account for a junction end that differs from germline. This chain uses TRBV10-1 with TRBJ2-1; 12 nucleotides agree with TRBD2. There are 14 residues in the CDR3. Per germline, CDR1 WNHNN and CDR2 SYGVQD (reference sequence). The CDR3, as DNA: TGCGCCAGCAGACCCGGACTAGCGGGACCCACGTCGATCTTC. Translation gives CASRPGLAGPTSIF.

The chain employs TRBV5-1 and TRBJ2-3; D call uncertain. Germline V lookup: CDR1 SGHRS, CDR2 YFSETQ. The CDR3 covers 14 residues. V was cut by 0 bases and J by 10 bases, with 15 bases left in between. The CDR3 sequence is CASSLDGFPPAQYF. Here the CDR3 DNA reads TGCGCCAGCAGCTTGGATGGGTTCCCCCCGGCGCAGTATTTT.

The rearrangement uses TRBV7-6 and TRBJ2-1; 8 bases map to TRBD2. Germline CDR1 is SGHVS and CDR2 is FNYEAQ. V shed 1 base and J 3 bases; nucleotides not matched to a gene: 11. This CDR3 comprises 18 residues. The CDR3 DNA reads TGTGCCAGCAGCTTAGTGGATCGAGCGGGAGCTGGCTACAATGAGCAGTTCTTC. Its protein is CASSLVDRAGAGYNEQFF.

The chain joins TRBV28 to TRBJ1-2; D is unresolved. The length of the CDR3 is 14 residues. V shed 6 bases and J shed 3 bases, with 14 bases lying between them. Germline V gives CDR1 MDHEN, CDR2 SYDVKM. CDR3 coding DNA: TGTGCCAGCAGGCCATACCCTAAGCACTATGGCTACACCTTC. It codes for CASRPYPKHYGYTF.

The chain joins TRBV4-2 to TRBJ1-3; tentatively, D is TRBD1 (5 bases). Per the germline V gene, CDR1 is LGHNA and CDR2 is YNFKEQ. The V and J ends lost 3 bases and 4 bases respectively, with 7 bases between them. CDR3 length: 13 residues. The CDR3 DNA reads TGTGCCAGCAGCCAGGAGGGGGGAAACACCATATATTTT. Translation gives CASSQEGGNTIYF.

The chain recombines TRBV28 with TRBJ2-3; 8 nucleotides align to TRBD2. CDR1 is MDHEN, CDR2 SYDVKM, per germline. The CDR3 length is 15 residues. With V trimmed by 3 bases and J by 7 bases, 9 bases remained unmatched. The CDR3 DNA reads as TGTGCCAGCAGTTTCCAAAGCGGGAGATGGAATACGCAGTATTTT. It encodes CASSFQSGRWNTQYF.

The chain couples TRBV10-2 to TRBJ2-7; possibly TRBD1 or TRBD2 for D (5 bases each). This CDR3 has 14 residues. Trimming removed 7 bases from V and 3 bases from J, with 16 bases in between. Germline CDR1 WSHSY, CDR2 SAAADI. Here the CDR3 DNA reads TGCGCCAGCAACGGGGACGGGGCGAGCTACGAGCAGTACTTC. Translation: CASNGDGASYEQYF.

The V gene is TRBV15, the J gene TRBJ2-6; no clear D. With 3 bases removed from V and 0 bases from J, the gap between germline ends came to 6 bases. CDR1 and CDR2 (germline): LNHNV, YYDKDF (reference sequence). The CDR3 totals 15 residues. CDR3 nucleotides: TGTGCCACCAGCAGCTGGCACTCTGGGGCCAACGTCCTGACTTTC. Translation gives CATSSWHSGANVLTF.

The rearrangement links TRBV19 to TRBJ1-1, with D perhaps matching TRBD1 (5 bases). CDR3 length equals 16 residues. With 5 bases removed from V and 0 bases from J, the gap between germline ends came to 16 bases. In germline, CDR1 is LNHDA, CDR2 SQIVND (reference sequence). CDR3 region: CASSAGTRIVNTEAFF. The CDR3 DNA reads as TGTGCCAGTAGTGCCGGGACGCGGATTGTGAACACTGAAGCTTTCTTT.

The chain couples TRBV6-5 to TRBJ1-1; D unresolved. This CDR3 comprises 13 residues. V was pared by 4 bases and J by 3 bases, with 9 bases between. The germline V gene has CDR1 MNHEY and CDR2 SVGAGI. The CDR3 spells CASSSRHHTEAFF. In nucleotides, the CDR3 is TGTGCCAGCAGTTCCCGACACCACACTGAAGCTTTCTTT.